Below are 2 T cell receptor beta chains sequenced from a single sample in a study of blood T cell repertoires in COVID-19. Repertoires were generated with immunoSEQ multiplex PCR, while TCRdb's copy carries only in-frame clones and drops some. The table has approximately 120,000 clones, approximately 82% seen once. What was sequenced was peripheral blood. All receptors derive from a woman over 75 with active or convalescent COVID-19.

The chain links TRBV28 to TRBJ1-5; 8 bases align to TRBD1. Germline CDR1 reads MDHEN; CDR2 reads SYDVKM. V was clipped by 3 bases and J by 13 bases; unmatched bases: 2. The CDR3 loop spans 11 amino acids. CDR3 DNA: TGTGCCAGCAGTTTTACAGGGGGTCAGCATTTT. Translating gives CASSFTGGQHF. Combining the CDR3 with reference TRBV28 and TRBJ1-5 gives the whole variable domain DVKVTQSSRYLVKRTGEKVFLECVQDMDHENMFWYRQDPGLGLRLIYFSYDVKMKEKGDIPEGYSVSREKKERFSLILESASTNQTSMYLCASSFTGGQHFGDGTRLSIL.

Worth noting for this clone: No conserved phenylalanine or tryptophan ends this CDR3, so it is likely a read error. The DNA is omitted, as the CDR3 cannot be located on it reliably, and the CDR3 follows TCRdb's listing. The V call is TRBV4-1, the J call TRBJ2-7; TRBD1 reflects the table's D call only, with no check against the DNA. Germline-derived CDR1 and CDR2 are MGHRA and YSYEKL. Counting both end residues, the CDR3 totals 10 amino acids. The CDR3 sequence: CASSRGTGPS.